This TCR beta chain came from a study of blood T cell repertoires in COVID-19. For the study at large: Sources were T cells, B-cell-depleted T cells, or PBMCs; the material itself was cDNA or gDNA.

Germline CDR1 reads MDHEN; CDR2 reads SYDVKM. Trimming took 4 bases from V and 6 from J, leaving 16 bases between them. This CDR3 is 15 amino acids long. The repertoire was sequenced with immunoSEQ multiplex PCR; TCRdb's copy has only in-frame clones and lacks some. The table shows around 130,000 clones, with around nine tenths occurring only once. This TCR was sampled from a man aged 60 to 75 with active or convalescent COVID-19. The chain combines TRBV28 with TRBJ1-5, with D possibly matching TRBD1 (5 bases). The sample consisted of peripheral blood. CDR3 nucleotide sequence: TGTGCCAGCAGTTCTCGGGGACTAAAAGGTCAGCCCCAGCATTTT. Amino acid sequence: CASSSRGLKGQPQHF.